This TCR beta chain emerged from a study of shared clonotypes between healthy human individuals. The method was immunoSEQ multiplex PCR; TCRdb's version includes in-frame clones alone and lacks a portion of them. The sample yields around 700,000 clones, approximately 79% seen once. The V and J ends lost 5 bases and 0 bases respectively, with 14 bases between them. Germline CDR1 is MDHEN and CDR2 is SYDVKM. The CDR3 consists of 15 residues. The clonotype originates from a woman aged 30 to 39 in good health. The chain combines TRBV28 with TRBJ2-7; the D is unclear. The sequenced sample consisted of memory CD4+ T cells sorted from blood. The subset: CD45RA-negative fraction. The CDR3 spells CASSSPSVASYEQYF. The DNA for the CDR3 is TGTGCCAGCAGTAGCCCCTCGGTCGCCTCCTACGAGCAGTACTTC.